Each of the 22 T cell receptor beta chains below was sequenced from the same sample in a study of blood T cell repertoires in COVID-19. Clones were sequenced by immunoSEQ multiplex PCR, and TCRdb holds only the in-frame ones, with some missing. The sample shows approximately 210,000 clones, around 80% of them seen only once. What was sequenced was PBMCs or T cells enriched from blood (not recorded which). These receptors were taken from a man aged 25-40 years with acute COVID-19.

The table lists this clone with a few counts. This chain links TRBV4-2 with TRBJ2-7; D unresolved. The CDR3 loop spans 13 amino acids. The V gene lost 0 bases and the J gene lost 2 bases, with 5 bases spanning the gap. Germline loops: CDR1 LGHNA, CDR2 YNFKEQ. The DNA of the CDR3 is TGTGCCAGCAGCCAAGATTTCGCCTACGAGCAGTACTTC. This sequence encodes CASSQDFAYEQYF.

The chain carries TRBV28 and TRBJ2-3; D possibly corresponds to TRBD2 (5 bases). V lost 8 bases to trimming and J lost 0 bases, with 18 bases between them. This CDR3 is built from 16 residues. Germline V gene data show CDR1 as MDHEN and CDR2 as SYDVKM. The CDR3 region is CASAPPRDRSTDTQYF. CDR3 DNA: TGTGCCAGCGCCCCGCCCCGGGATAGGAGCACAGATACGCAGTATTTT.

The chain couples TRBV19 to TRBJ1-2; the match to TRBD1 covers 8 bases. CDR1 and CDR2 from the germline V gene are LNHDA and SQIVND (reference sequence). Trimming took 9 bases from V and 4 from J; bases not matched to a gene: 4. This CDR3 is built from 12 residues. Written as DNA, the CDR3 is TGTGCCAGCAGGGGGCCTCCCTATGGCTACACCTTC. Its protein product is CASRGPPYGYTF.

As DNA, the CDR3 is TGTGCCAGCAGTGAAAGGACAGGGAACACTGAAGCTTTCTTT. As protein: CASSERTGNTEAFF. This chain uses TRBV6-1 with TRBJ1-1; 7 bases are shared with TRBD1. This CDR3 is built from 14 residues. Trimming took 2 bases from V and 1 from J; bases not matched to a gene: 1. The V gene's germline CDR1 is MNHNS and CDR2 SASEGT.

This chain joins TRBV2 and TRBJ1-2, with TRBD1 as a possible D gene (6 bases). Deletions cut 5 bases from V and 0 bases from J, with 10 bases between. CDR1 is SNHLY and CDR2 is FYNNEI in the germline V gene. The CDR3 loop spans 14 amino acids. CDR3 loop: CASSSQGTNYGYTF. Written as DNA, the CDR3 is TGTGCCAGCAGTTCGCAGGGGACTAACTATGGCTACACCTTC.

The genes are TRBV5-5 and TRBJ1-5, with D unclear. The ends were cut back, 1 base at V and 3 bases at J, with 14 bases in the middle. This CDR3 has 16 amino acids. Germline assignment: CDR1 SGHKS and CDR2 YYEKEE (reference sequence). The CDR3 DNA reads TGTGCCAGCAGCTTGATGGTCACCACTCTCAATCAGCCCCAGCATTTT. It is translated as CASSLMVTTLNQPQHF.

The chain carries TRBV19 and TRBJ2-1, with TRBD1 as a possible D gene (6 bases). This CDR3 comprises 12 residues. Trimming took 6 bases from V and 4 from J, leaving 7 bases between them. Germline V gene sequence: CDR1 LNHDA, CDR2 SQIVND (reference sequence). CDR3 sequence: CASRRGYNEQFF. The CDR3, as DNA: TGTGCCAGTAGGAGGGGGTACAATGAGCAGTTCTTC.

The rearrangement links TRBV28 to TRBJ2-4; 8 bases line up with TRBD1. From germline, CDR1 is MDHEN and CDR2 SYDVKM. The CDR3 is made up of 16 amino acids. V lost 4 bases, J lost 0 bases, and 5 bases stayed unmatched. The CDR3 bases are TGTGCCAGCAGTTCGGACAGGGAGGTAGCCAAAAACATTCAGTACTTC. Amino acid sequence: CASSSDREVAKNIQYF.

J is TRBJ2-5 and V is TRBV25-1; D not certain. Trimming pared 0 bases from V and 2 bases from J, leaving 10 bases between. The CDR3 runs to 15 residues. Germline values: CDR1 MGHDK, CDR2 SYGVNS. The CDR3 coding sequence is TGTGCCAGCAGTGAATACTCTACCCAACAAGAGACCCAGTACTTC. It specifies CASSEYSTQQETQYF.

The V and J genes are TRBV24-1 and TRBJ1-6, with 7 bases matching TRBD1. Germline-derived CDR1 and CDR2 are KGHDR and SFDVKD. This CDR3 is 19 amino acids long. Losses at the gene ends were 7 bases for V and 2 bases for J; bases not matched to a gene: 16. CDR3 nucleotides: TGTGCCACCAGCCTACCCCTGGGACAGTCTCGCGCCTATAATTCACCCCTCCACTTT. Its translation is CATSLPLGQSRAYNSPLHF.

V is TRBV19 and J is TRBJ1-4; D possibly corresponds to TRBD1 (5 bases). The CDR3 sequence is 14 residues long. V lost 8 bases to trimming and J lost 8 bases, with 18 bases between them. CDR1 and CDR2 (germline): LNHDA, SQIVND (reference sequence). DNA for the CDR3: TGTGCCAGTGATTCTTCTGTTAGGGGAGAAAAACTGTTTTTT. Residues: CASDSSVRGEKLFF.

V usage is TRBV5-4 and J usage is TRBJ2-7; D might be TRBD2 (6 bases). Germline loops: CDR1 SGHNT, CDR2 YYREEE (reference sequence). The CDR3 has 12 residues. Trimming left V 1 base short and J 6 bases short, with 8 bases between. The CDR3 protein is CASSLWRGEQYF. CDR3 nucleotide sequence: TGTGCCAGCAGCTTGTGGCGGGGCGAGCAGTACTTC.

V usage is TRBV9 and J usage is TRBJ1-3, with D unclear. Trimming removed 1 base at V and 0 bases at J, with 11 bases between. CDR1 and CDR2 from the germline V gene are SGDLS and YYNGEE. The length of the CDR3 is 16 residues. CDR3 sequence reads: CASSVLDSRSGNTIYF. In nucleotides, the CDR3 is TGTGCCAGCAGCGTATTGGACTCCCGCTCTGGAAACACCATATATTTT.

CDR3 loop: CASSSRQGSTTDTQYF. The CDR3 DNA is TGTGCCAGCAGCTCTAGACAGGGGTCTACCACAGATACGCAGTATTTT. This sequence joins TRBV9 and TRBJ2-3; TRBD1 agrees at 8 bases. With 4 bases clipped from V and 2 bases from J, the junction kept 9 bases outside the gene matches. In germline, CDR1 is SGDLS, CDR2 YYNGEE. The CDR3 has 16 residues.

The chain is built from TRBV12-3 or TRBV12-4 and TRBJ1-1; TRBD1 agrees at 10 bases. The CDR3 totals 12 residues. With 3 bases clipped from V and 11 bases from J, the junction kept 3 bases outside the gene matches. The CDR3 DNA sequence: TGTGCCAGCAGTTTTGGACAGGGGGGGGCTTTCTTT. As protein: CASSFGQGGAFF.

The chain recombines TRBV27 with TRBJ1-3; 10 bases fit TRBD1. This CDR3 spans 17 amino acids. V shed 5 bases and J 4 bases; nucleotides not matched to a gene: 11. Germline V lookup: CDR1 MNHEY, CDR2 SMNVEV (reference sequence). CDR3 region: CASSTLTGGAPGNTIYF. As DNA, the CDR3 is TGTGCCAGCAGTACCTTGACAGGGGGCGCTCCGGGAAACACCATATATTTT.

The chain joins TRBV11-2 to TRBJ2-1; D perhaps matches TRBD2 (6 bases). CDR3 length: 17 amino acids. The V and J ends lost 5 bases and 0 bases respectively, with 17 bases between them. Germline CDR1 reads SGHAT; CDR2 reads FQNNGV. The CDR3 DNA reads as TGTGCCAGCAGCCGATGGGTGATCGGGAGCTCCTACAATGAGCAGTTCTTC. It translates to CASSRWVIGSSYNEQFF.

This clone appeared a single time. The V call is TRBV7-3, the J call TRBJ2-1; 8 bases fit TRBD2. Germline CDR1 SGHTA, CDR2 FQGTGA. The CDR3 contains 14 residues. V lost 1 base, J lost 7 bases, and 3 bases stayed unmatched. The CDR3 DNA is TGTGCCAGCAGCTTAAACGGGGGGGTGAATGAGCAGTTCTTC. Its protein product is CASSLNGGVNEQFF. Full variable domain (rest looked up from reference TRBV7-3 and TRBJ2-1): GAGVSQTPSNKVTEKGKYVELRCDPISGHTALYWYRQSLGQGPEFLIYFQGTGAADDSGLPNDRFFAVRPEGSVSTLKIQRTERGDSAVYLCASSLNGGVNEQFFGPGTRLTVL.

The CDR3 DNA follows: TGTGCCAGCTTCCTCGGGACAGGGGGCTCTGGGGCCAACGTCCTGACTTTC. The encoded protein is CASFLGTGGSGANVLTF. This chain connects TRBV2 to TRBJ2-6, with 11 bases matching TRBD1. The V gene end was trimmed by 8 bases and the J gene end by 0 bases; junction bases not matched to a gene: 6. The CDR3 length is 17 residues. CDR1 SNHLY and CDR2 FYNNEI come from the germline V gene. The full variable domain, completed using reference TRBV2 and TRBJ2-6, is EPEVTQTPSHQVTQMGQEVILRCVPISNHLYFYWYRQILGQKVEFLVSFYNNEISEKSEIFDDQFSVERPDGSNFTLKIRSTKLEDSAMYFCASFLGTGGSGANVLTFGAGSRLTVL.

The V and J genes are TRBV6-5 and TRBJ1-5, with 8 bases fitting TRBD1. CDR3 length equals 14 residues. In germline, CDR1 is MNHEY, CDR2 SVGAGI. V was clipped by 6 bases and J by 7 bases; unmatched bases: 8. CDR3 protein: CASRETGAKQPQHF. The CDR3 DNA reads TGTGCCAGCAGGGAGACAGGGGCCAAGCAGCCCCAGCATTTT.

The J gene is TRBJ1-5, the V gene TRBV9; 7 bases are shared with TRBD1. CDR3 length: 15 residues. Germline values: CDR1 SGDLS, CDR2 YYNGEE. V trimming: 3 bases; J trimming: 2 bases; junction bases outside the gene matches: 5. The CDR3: CASSAHGTGNQPQHF. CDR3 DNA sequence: TGTGCCAGCAGCGCACACGGGACAGGCAATCAGCCCCAGCATTTT.

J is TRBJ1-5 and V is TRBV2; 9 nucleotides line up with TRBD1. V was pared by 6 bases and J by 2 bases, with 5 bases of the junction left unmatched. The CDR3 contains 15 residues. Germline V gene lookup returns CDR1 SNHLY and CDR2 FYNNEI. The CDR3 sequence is CASRDRTGGNQPQHF. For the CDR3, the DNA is TGTGCCAGCAGGGACCGGACAGGGGGCAATCAGCCCCAGCATTTT.